The entry that follows covers one T cell receptor (beta chain) sequence. Its specificity is unknown. The record originates from a study of T cells in Graves' hyperthyroidism and ophthalmopathy. Study results and caveats: It was a median about 7.1 months before onset that the model predicted ophthalmopathy. Blood also contained most expanded thyroid clonotypes above 0.001.

From RNA transcripts, TCR beta CDR3 regions were amplified. RT-PCR in the first round (using the HTBI primer set) targeted the TCR CDR3. TCRdb redid the calling of the multiplex PCR reads with MiXCR, one entry per CDR3 protein. The sample holds under 300,000 distinct CDR3 sequences, around 15% seen once. Looked up from germline, CDR1 is SGHTA and CDR2 is FQGTGA. This CDR3 is built from 16 residues. J lost 6 bases, V lost 5 bases, and 12 bases had no gene match. Using around 10 ml of fresh peripheral blood, PBMCs were prepared. The chain couples TRBV7-3 to TRBJ2-1, with 8 nucleotides matching TRBD2. Sequencing was carried out using blood. This TCR derives from a middle-aged woman with Graves' hyperthyroidism. The CDR3 is CASSDKAGAGFNEQFF. CDR3 coding DNA: TGTGCCAGCAGCGATAAAGCGGGAGCTGGTTTCAATGAGCAGTTCTTC.